The clone carrying this T cell receptor beta chain was recorded at least ten times. No antigen is known for it. TCRdb re-called the 5' RACE reads with MiXCR, one entry per CDR3 protein. The repertoire includes more than 100,000 distinct CDR3 sequences, 10% to 12% of them detected once, and approximately 3.3% sits in the top ten. This entry is derived from a study of neurological immune-mediated disorders. Study observations and caveats: Sharing of CDR3 amino acid sequences among expanded clones across subjects was absent, suggesting private repertoires in all groups.

Looked up from germline, CDR1 is SGDLS and CDR2 is YYNGEE. Germline trimming cut 4 bases from V and 5 bases from J; bases unmatched to any gene: 9. This CDR3 region has 15 residues. Sample time point: longitudinal time-point 3. For the unsorted libraries, 2 million PBMCs stored at -80 C served as input. The J gene is TRBJ1-5, the V gene TRBV9, with TRBD1 identical over 7 bases. Material for sequencing was PBMCs. The clonotype was recovered from a female donor with HTLV-1-associated myelopathy (HAM/TSP). The CDR3 protein is CASSRTWDSYQPQHF. DNA for the CDR3: TGTGCCAGCAGCCGAACCTGGGACAGCTATCAGCCCCAGCATTTT.